This T cell receptor beta chain was observed in a study of blood T cell repertoires in COVID-19. Profiling relied on immunoSEQ multiplex PCR, and the TCRdb table lists in-frame clones only, not all of them. The data contain about 180,000 clones, around 85% of them singletons. Germline V gene lookup returns CDR1 MNHEY and CDR2 SVGAGI. The CDR3 has 14 residues. The V end was cut by 4 bases, the J end by 1 base, with 10 bases between. The sequencing sample was made of peripheral blood. The receptor was derived from a man aged 45-65 years with active or convalescent COVID-19. The chain recombines TRBV6-5 with TRBJ1-1; D not certain. The CDR3 DNA reads TGTGCCAGCAGTTTTTCTCGGGGGAACACTGAAGCTTTCTTT. Amino acids: CASSFSRGNTEAFF.